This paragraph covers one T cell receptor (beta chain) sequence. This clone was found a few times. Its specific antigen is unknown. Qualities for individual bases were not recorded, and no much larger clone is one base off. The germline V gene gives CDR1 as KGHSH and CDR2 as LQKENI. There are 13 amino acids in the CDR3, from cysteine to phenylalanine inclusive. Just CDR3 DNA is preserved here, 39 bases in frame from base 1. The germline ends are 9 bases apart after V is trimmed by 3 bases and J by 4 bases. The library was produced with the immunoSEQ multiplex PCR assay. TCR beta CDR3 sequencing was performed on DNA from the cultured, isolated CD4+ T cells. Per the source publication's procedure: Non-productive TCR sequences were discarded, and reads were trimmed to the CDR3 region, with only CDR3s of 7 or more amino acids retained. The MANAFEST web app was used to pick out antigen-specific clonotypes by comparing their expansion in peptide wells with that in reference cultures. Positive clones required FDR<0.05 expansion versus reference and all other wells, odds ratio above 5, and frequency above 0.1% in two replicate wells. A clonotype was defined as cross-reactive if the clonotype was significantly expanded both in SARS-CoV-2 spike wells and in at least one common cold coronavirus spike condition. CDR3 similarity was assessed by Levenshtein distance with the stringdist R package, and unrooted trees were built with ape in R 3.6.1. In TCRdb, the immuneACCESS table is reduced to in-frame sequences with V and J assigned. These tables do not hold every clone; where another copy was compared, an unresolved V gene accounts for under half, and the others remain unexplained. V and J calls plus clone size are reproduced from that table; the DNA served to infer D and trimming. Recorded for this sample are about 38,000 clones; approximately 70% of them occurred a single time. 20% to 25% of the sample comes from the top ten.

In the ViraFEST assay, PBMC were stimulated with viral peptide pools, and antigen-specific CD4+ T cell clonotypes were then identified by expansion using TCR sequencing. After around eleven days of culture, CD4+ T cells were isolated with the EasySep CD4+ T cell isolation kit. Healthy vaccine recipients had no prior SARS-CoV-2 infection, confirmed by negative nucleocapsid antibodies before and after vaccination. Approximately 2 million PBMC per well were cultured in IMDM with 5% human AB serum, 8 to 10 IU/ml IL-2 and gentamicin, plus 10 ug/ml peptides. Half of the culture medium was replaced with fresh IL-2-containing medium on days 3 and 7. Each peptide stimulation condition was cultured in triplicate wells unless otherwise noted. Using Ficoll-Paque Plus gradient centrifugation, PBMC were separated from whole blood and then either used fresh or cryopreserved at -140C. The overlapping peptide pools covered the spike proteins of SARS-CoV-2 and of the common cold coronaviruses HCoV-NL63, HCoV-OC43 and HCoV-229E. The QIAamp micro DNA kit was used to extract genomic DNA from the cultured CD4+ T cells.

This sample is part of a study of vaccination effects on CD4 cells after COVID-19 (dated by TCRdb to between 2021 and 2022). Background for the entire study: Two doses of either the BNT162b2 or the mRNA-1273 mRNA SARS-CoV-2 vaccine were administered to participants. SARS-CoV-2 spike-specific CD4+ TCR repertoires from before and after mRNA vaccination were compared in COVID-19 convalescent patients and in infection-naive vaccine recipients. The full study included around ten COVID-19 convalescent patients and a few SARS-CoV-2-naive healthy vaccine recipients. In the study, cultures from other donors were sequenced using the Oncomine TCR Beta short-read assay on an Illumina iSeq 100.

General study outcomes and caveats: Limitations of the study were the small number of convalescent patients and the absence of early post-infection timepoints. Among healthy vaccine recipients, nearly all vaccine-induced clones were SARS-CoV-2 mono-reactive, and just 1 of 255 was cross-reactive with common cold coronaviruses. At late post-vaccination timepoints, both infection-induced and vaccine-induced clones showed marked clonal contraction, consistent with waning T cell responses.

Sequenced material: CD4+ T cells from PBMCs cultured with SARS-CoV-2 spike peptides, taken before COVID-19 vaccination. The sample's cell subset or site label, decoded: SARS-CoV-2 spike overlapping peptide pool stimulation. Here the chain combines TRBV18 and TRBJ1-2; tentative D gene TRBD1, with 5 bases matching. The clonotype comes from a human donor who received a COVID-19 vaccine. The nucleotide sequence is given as TGTGCCAGCTCACCTCCGGGGCCCTATGGCTACACCTTC. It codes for CASSPPGPYGYTF.